This T cell receptor (beta chain) was documented in a study of cytomegalovirus exposure and HLA in healthy donors. Profiled with immunoSEQ multiplex PCR; TCRdb holds only in-frame clones, not every one. The data show some 98,000 clones, with more than 85% seen just once and about 5.7% held by the top ten. The CDR3 length is 12 residues. With 5 bases removed from V and 6 bases from J, the gap between germline ends came to 8 bases. Germline-derived CDR1 and CDR2 are MGHDK and SYGVNS. This sequence was found in a man aged 18-30 years in good health and CMV-seropositive. V is TRBV25-1 and J is TRBJ2-4; D remains unclear. The sequenced material came from PBMCs. The CDR3 here is CASSQVGNIQYF. DNA for the CDR3: TGTGCCAGCAGTCAGGTCGGAAACATTCAGTACTTC.